The 14 T cell receptor beta chains below come from one sample, sequenced in a study of control samples from healthy donors and cancer patients. Assay: immunoSEQ multiplex PCR; the TCRdb copy retains only in-frame clones and omits some. The sample yields about 80,000 clones, about 88% seen once. Sequencing input: blood. These receptors were taken from a woman aged 45-60 years in good health.

The chain couples TRBV19 to TRBJ1-1; possibly TRBD1 for D (5 bases). V lost 7 bases to trimming and J lost 0 bases, with 33 bases between them. CDR1 is LNHDA, CDR2 SQIVND, per germline (reference sequence). The CDR3 covers 21 residues. The CDR3 sequence: CASKGLMWGGPRPTMNTEAFF. CDR3 DNA: TGTGCCAGTAAGGGGTTAATGTGGGGGGGACCCAGACCTACCATGAACACTGAAGCTTTCTTT.

The gene calls are TRBV5-5 and TRBJ1-5; D remains ambiguous. V lost 0 bases and J 1 base, leaving 11 bases between the germline ends. CDR1 SGHKS and CDR2 YYEKEE come from the germline V gene (reference sequence). The CDR3 length is 16 residues. CDR3 DNA: TGTGCCAGCAGCTTGGAGGGTTCATGGAGCAATCAGCCCCAGCATTTT. Residues: CASSLEGSWSNQPQHF.

This chain uses TRBV29-1 with TRBJ2-1, with D unresolved. Germline CDR1 reads SQVTM; CDR2 reads ANQGSEA. The CDR3 covers 13 residues. Trimming left V 6 bases short and J 6 bases short, with 15 bases between. Here the CDR3 reads CSVPGLQINEQFF. For the CDR3, the DNA is TGCAGCGTCCCGGGTCTACAGATCAATGAGCAGTTCTTC.

This clone was counted between two and nine times. The V and J genes are TRBV6-6 and TRBJ2-7; TRBD1 matches 8 bases. This CDR3 contains 13 residues. The trim removed 0 bases at V and 5 bases at J, leaving 0 bases unmatched. Germline CDR1 is MNHNY and CDR2 is SVGAGI (reference sequence). This CDR3 reads CASSYSTGDEQYF. DNA of the CDR3: TGTGCCAGCAGTTACTCGACAGGGGACGAGCAGTACTTC.

This chain uses TRBV5-4 with TRBJ2-7; D remains ambiguous. With 4 bases removed from V and 3 bases from J, the gap between germline ends came to 14 bases. CDR1 and CDR2 (germline): SGHNT, YYREEE (reference sequence). The CDR3 contains 14 residues. CDR3 nucleotides: TGTGCCAGCAGCCCGCAAAGGGCCAGCTACGAGCAGTACTTC. This translates into CASSPQRASYEQYF.

This clone was seen once. This chain connects TRBV4-2 to TRBJ1-5; D remains unclear. This CDR3 has 13 amino acids. The V gene's germline CDR1 is LGHNA and CDR2 YNFKEQ. Trimming left V 0 bases short and J 6 bases short, with 6 bases between. CDR3 in amino acids: CASSQDPGQPQHF. The CDR3 DNA sequence: TGTGCCAGCAGCCAAGATCCGGGTCAGCCCCAGCATTTT.

The chain couples TRBV5-1 to TRBJ2-1; tentative D call: TRBD2 (6 bases). This CDR3 comprises 15 residues. Germline V CDR1 and CDR2: SGHRS, YFSETQ. V was pared by 1 base and J by 6 bases, with 14 bases between. CDR3 amino acids: CASSLIWDSTNEQFF. The CDR3 DNA reads as TGCGCCAGCAGCTTGATTTGGGACTCCACCAATGAGCAGTTCTTC.

The chain links TRBV18 to TRBJ1-1; a weak D match, TRBD1 (5 bases). V was cut by 1 base and J by 2 bases, with 8 bases left in between. Germline CDR1 is KGHSH and CDR2 is LQKENI. The CDR3 covers 14 residues. The CDR3, as DNA: TGTGCCAGCTCACCACTGGGGGTTAACACTGAAGCTTTCTTT. This translates into CASSPLGVNTEAFF. Supplemented by reference TRBV18 and TRBJ1-1, the full variable domain reads NAGVMQNPRHLVRRRGQEARLRCSPMKGHSHVYWYRQLPEEGLKFMVYLQKENIIDESGMPKERFSAEFPKEGPSILRIQQVVRGDSAAYFCASSPLGVNTEAFFGQGTRLTVV.

The genes are TRBV7-6 and TRBJ2-5; perhaps D is TRBD1 or TRBD2 (5 bases each). Germline CDR1 SGHVS, CDR2 FNYEAQ. CDR3 size: 13 residues. The V gene lost 5 bases and the J gene lost 0 bases, with 7 bases spanning the gap. The CDR3 loop reads CASSRGHQETQYF. CDR3 DNA: TGTGCCAGCAGCCGGGGACACCAAGAGACCCAGTACTTC.

DNA of the CDR3: TGTGCCAGCACCAAAACTCAGGATGGCTACACCTTC. Protein sequence: CASTKTQDGYTF. The rearrangement uses TRBV5-6 and TRBJ1-2; D gene uncertain. CDR3 size: 12 residues. Germline V gene data show CDR1 as SGHDT and CDR2 as YYEEEE. V dropped 6 bases and J dropped 6 bases, with 12 bases sitting between them. Full variable domain (missing parts from reference TRBV5-6 and TRBJ1-2): DAGVTQSPTHLIKTRGQQVTLRCSPKSGHDTVSWYQQALGQGPQFIFQYYEEEERQRGNFPDRFSGHQFPNYSSELNVNALLLGDSALYLCASTKTQDGYTFGSGTRLTVV.

This chain connects TRBV6-6 to TRBJ1-4, with D hard to call. V was pared by 6 bases and J by 7 bases, with 9 bases between. The V gene's germline CDR1 is MNHNY and CDR2 SVGAGI (reference sequence). The CDR3 has 12 residues. CDR3 DNA: TGTGCCAGCAGCCATCCAGGTGAAAAACTGTTTTTT. Protein product: CASSHPGEKLFF.

The V gene is TRBV12-3 or TRBV12-4, the J gene TRBJ1-1; tentative D call: TRBD1 (5 bases). The CDR3 contains 12 residues. V lost 5 bases and J lost 7, with 11 bases in between. CDR3 amino acids: CASSKKGYEAFF. The DNA of the CDR3 is TGTGCCAGCAGTAAGAAGGGGTATGAAGCTTTCTTT.

The chain has TRBV11-2 and TRBJ2-3; either TRBD1 or TRBD2 may fit D (5 bases each). The CDR3 runs 13 residues. The germline V gene encodes CDR1 SGHAT and CDR2 FQNNGV. Trimming cost V 6 bases and J 5 bases, with 12 bases left between them. CDR3 residues: CASSRVRGDTQYF. CDR3 nucleotide sequence: TGTGCCAGCAGTCGAGTGAGGGGAGATACGCAGTATTTT.

The rearrangement joins TRBV6-5 to TRBJ1-1; maybe TRBD1 (5 bases). Trimming took off 5 bases at V and 0 bases at J, with 7 bases between the two ends. CDR3 length equals 13 residues. Germline assignment: CDR1 MNHEY and CDR2 SVGAGI. This CDR3 reads CASSKGLNTEAFF. In DNA form, the CDR3 reads TGTGCCAGCAGTAAGGGGTTGAACACTGAAGCTTTCTTT.